The clone carrying this T cell receptor (beta chain) was seen more than once but under ten times. Antigen specificity is unknown. Sample-barcoded 5' priming and a J-beta primer mix drove a second PCR of 7 to 11 cycles. All samples yielded 3 million or more CDR3-containing paired-end reads. TCRdb recomputed calls from the 5' RACE reads with MiXCR, one row per CDR3 protein. Among a few hundred thousand distinct CDR3 sequences listed, about 27% were seen once. These data originate in a study of blood T cells in healthy people across ages. Study-wide findings and caveats: Age advanced and TCR beta diversity per million T cells fell, roughly linearly.

V gave up 7 bases and J gave up 0 bases, with 12 bases separating them. The CDR3 has 14 amino acids. These data also featured in a second study, about T cells of mothers and their children.

This receptor was taken from a boy between 2 and 10 years old in good health. The sequencing input was blood. The J gene is TRBJ1-1, the V gene TRBV12-3 or TRBV12-4; D perhaps matches TRBD1 (5 bases). In DNA form, the CDR3 reads TGTGCCAGCATGGGGCGACCAGTGAACACTGAAGCTTTCTTT. As protein: CASMGRPVNTEAFF.